The 9 T cell receptor beta chains given below trace back to one sample, sequenced in a study of T cells after yellow fever vaccination. TCRdb reprocessed the 5' RACE reads with MiXCR, giving one entry per CDR3 protein. Among just under 600,000 distinct CDR3 sequences, approximately 12% were seen once, and the ten largest hold around 15%. The sample consisted of PBMCs, taken on the day of the yellow fever booster vaccination. These TCRs come from a man aged 25-40 years who received the YFV17D yellow fever vaccine.

The gene calls are TRBV12-3 or TRBV12-4 and TRBJ2-7; 9 bases agree with TRBD2. The CDR3 spans 15 residues. The trim removed 10 bases at V and 2 bases at J, leaving 12 bases unmatched. Here the CDR3 reads CATSYGAGGTYEQYF. The CDR3 nucleotides are TGTGCCACCTCCTACGGAGCGGGAGGAACCTACGAGCAGTACTTC.

This rearrangement joins TRBV29-1 to TRBJ2-5; 7 bases are a match to TRBD2. The CDR3 extends over 13 amino acids. Trimming at V came to 8 bases and at J to 1 base, leaving 7 bases not matched to a gene. Germline CDR1 is SQVTM and CDR2 is ANQGSEA. The CDR3 loop is CSTGGGVQETQYF. The CDR3 bases are TGCAGCACTGGGGGGGGTGTCCAAGAGACCCAGTACTTC.

The chain has TRBV29-1 and TRBJ2-4, with D possibly TRBD1 on 6 matching bases. Germline CDR1 reads SQVTM; CDR2 reads ANQGSEA. Trimming left V 2 bases short and J 8 bases short, with 10 bases between. The CDR3 sequence is 12 residues long. The CDR3 DNA sequence: TGCAGCGTTGAACTAGGGGGAGACATTCAGTACTTC. Translation: CSVELGGDIQYF.

This clonotype was observed a single time. The chain couples TRBV29-1 to TRBJ2-1; perhaps TRBD2 as D (6 bases). Germline CDR1 is SQVTM and CDR2 is ANQGSEA. V was shortened by 4 bases and J by 8 bases, with 15 bases between the two germline ends. The CDR3 runs 13 residues. CDR3 in amino acids: CSVVSGVNYEQFF. The CDR3 coding sequence is TGCAGCGTTGTATCGGGAGTTAACTATGAGCAGTTCTTC.

The gene calls are TRBV2 and TRBJ2-7; TRBD2 aligns across 10 bases. Germline lookup yields CDR1 SNHLY and CDR2 FYNNEI. V lost 6 bases and J lost 5; bases outside the gene matches: 4. The CDR3 spans 13 residues. CDR3 amino acids: CASRSSGSNEQYF. The DNA of the CDR3 is TGTGCCAGCAGGTCTAGCGGGAGCAACGAGCAGTACTTC.

This clonotype was found a few times. This chain uses TRBV12-3 or TRBV12-4 with TRBJ2-7, with TRBD2 matching over 11 bases. This CDR3 comprises 18 residues. The junction had 14 bases not matched to a gene; V was cut back by 0 bases and J by 7 bases. The CDR3 nucleotides read TGTGCCAGCAGTTTAGCGGGGAAGACTAGCGGGGCGTGGGTGGAGCAGTACTTC. It encodes CASSLAGKTSGAWVEQYF.

This clonotype was recorded a few times. The chain links TRBV7-2 to TRBJ2-7; TRBD2 agrees at 8 bases. Looked up from germline, CDR1 is SGHTA and CDR2 is FQGNSA. With V trimmed by 5 bases and J by 2 bases, 5 bases remained unmatched. The CDR3 has 14 amino acids. CDR3 in DNA: TGTGCCAGCAGCCCTCGACTAGCGACCTACGAGCAGTACTTC. Translated: CASSPRLATYEQYF.

This clonotype was seen only a few times. CDR3 in DNA: TGCAGCGTTGGAGAGGACAGGGGTTCACCCCTCCACTTT. Translation gives CSVGEDRGSPLHF. This rearrangement joins TRBV29-1 to TRBJ1-6; 9 bases match TRBD1. V lost 4 bases and J lost 9; bases outside the gene matches: 4. The length of the CDR3 is 13 residues. The germline CDR1 and CDR2 sequences are SQVTM and ANQGSEA.

V and J are TRBV20-1 and TRBJ2-7; 14 nucleotides agree with TRBD2. This CDR3 region has 14 residues. The V segment lost 4 bases and the J segment 8 bases; nucleotides outside the gene matches: 7. The germline gives CDR1 DFQATT, CDR2 SNEGSKA (reference sequence). CDR3 in amino acids: CSATPTSGRAKQYF. CDR3 DNA: TGCAGTGCTACCCCGACTAGCGGGAGGGCGAAGCAGTACTTC.